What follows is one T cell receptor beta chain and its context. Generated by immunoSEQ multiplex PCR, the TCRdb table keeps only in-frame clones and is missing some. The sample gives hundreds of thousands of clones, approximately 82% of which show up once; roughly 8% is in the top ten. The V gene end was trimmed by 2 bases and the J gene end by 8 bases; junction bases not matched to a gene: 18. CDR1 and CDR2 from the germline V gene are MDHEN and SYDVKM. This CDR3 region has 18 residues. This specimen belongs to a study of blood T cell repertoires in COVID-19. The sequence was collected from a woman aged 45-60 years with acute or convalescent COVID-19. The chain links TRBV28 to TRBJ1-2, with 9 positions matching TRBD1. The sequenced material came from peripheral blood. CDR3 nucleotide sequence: TGTGCCAGCAGTTTAGGGGTAATCCCCCTGGGACAGGGCTTAGGCTACACCTTC. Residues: CASSLGVIPLGQGLGYTF.